A selection of T cell receptor beta chains follows, all from one sample in a study of T cells in Graves' hyperthyroidism and ophthalmopathy. MiXCR was run by TCRdb on the multiplex PCR reads, yielding one entry per CDR3 protein. The top ten hold about 3.5% of the sample, which has around 350,000 distinct CDR3 sequences, about 18% seen once. Sequences were obtained from blood. The receptors come from a woman under 30 with Graves' hyperthyroidism. Both conserved end residues are trimmed from each CDR3. Clone size is stated in some rows and not others, as once, few, many or a class when expanded.

J gene: TRBJ1-2; V gene: TRBV20-1; clone size: -; CDR3 protein: SARGGLQGHYGYT
J gene: TRBJ2-5; V gene: TRBV5-5; clone size: many; CDR3 protein: ASSFSPTRTQETQY
J gene: TRBJ2-2; V gene: TRBV19; clone size: many; CDR3 protein: ASSERSHATGELF
J gene: TRBJ1-1; V gene: TRBV2; clone size: many; CDR3 protein: ASPGRQNTEAF
J gene: TRBJ2-5; V gene: TRBV28; clone size: many; CDR3 protein: ARLCGDRLQETQY
J gene: TRBJ2-2; V gene: TRBV18; clone size: -; CDR3 protein: ASSPGLVEELF
J gene: TRBJ1-2; V gene: TRBV24-1; clone size: many; CDR3 protein: ATASFGGYT
J gene: TRBJ2-5; V gene: TRBV12-3/TRBV12-4; clone size: -; CDR3 protein: ASSHLGTREGETQY
J gene: TRBJ1-2; V gene: TRBV30; clone size: many; CDR3 protein: AWRDDVTAYGYT
J gene: TRBJ2-7; V gene: TRBV6-1; clone size: -; CDR3 protein: ASGQAYEQY
J gene: TRBJ2-7; V gene: TRBV12-3/TRBV12-4; clone size: -; CDR3 protein: ASSITGTHEQY